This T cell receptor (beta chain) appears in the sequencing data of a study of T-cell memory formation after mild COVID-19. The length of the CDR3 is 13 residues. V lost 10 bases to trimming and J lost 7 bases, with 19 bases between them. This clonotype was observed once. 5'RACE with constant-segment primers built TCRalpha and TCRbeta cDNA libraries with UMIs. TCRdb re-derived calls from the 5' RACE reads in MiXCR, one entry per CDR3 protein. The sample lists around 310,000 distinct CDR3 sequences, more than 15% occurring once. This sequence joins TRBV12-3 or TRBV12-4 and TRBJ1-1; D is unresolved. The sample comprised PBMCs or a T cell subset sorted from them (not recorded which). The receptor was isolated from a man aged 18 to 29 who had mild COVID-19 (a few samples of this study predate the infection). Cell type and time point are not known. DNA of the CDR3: TGTGCCACCAAGATGGGCCCTGCGGGTGAAGCTTTCTTT. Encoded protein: CATKMGPAGEAFF.